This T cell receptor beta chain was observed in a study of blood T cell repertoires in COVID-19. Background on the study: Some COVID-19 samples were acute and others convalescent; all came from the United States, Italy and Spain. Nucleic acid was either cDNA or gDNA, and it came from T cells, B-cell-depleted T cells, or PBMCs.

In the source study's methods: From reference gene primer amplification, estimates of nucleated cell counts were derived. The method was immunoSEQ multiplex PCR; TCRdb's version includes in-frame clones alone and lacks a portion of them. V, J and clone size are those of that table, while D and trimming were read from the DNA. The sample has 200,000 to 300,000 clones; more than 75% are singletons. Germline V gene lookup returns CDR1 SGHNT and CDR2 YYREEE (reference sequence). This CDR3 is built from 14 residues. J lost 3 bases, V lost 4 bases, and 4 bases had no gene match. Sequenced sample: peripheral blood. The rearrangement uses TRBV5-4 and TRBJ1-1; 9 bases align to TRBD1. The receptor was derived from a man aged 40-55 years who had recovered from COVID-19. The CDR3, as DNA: TGTGCCAGCAGCCACAGGGGGCGGGACACTGAAGCTTTCTTT. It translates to CASSHRGRDTEAFF.